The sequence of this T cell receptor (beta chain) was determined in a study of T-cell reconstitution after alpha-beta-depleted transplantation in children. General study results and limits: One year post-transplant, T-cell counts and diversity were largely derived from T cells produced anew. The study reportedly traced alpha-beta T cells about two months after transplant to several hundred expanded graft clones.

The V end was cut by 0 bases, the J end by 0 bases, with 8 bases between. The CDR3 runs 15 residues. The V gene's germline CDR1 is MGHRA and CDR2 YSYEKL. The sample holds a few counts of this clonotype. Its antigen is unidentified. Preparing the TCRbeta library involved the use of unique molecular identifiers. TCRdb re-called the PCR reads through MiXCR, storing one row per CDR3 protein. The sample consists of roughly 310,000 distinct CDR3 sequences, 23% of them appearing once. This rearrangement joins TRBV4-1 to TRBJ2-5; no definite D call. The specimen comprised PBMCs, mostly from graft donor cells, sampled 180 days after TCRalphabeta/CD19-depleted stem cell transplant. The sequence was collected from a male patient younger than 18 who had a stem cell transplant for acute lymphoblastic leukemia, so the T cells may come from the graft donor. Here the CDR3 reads CASSQDAGHQETQYF. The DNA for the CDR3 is TGCGCCAGCAGCCAAGATGCTGGCCACCAAGAGACCCAGTACTTC.